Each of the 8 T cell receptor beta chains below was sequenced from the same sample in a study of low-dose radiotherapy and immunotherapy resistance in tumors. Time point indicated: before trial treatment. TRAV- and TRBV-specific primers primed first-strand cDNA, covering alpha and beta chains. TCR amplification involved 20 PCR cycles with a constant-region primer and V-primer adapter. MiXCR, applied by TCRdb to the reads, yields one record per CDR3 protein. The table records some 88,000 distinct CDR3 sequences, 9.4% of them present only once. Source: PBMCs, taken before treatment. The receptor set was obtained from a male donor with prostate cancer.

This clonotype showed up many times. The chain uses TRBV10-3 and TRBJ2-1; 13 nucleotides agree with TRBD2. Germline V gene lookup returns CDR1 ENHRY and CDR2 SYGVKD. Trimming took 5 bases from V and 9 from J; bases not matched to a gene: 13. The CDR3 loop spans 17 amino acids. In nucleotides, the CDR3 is TGTGCCATCAGTCAACAACCCGGACTAGCGGGAGTTGCTGAGCAGTTCTTC. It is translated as CAISQQPGLAGVAEQFF.

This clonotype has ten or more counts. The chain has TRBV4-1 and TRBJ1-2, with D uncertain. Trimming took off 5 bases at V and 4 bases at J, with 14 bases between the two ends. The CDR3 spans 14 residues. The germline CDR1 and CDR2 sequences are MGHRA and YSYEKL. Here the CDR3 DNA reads TGCGCCAGCAGCACTTTCGACGGCCCCTATGGCTACACCTTC. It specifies CASSTFDGPYGYTF.

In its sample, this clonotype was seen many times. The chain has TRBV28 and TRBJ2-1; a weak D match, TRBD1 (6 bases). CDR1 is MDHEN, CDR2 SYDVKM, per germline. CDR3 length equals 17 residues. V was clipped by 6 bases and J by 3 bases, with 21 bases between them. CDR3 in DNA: TGTGCCAGCAGCCGAAGCCGAGCAGGGGATCACTACAATGAGCAGTTCTTC. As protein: CASSRSRAGDHYNEQFF.

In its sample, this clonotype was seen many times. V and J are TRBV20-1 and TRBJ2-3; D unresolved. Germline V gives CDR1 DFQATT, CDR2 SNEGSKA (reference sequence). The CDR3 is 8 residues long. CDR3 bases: TGCAGCACAGATACGCAGTATTTT. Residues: CSTDTQYF.

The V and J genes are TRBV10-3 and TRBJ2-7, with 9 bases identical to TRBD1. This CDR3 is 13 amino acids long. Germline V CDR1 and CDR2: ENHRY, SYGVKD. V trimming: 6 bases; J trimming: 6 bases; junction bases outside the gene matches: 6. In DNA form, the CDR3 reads TGTGCCATCAGCGGGACAGGGTATCTCGAGCAGTACTTC. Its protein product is CAISGTGYLEQYF.

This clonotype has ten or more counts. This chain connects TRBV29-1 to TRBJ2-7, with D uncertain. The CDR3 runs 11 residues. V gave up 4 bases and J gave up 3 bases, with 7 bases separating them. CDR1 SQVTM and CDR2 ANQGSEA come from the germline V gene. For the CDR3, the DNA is TGCAGCGTTGGGGTTCTCTACGAGCAGTACTTC. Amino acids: CSVGVLYEQYF.

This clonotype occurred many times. The DNA of the CDR3 is TGCAGTGCTAAGGGGCTAGCGGAGACCCAGTACTTC. Amino acid sequence: CSAKGLAETQYF. This chain links TRBV20-1 with TRBJ2-5; D is possibly TRBD2 (6 bases). CDR1 and CDR2 from the germline V gene are DFQATT and SNEGSKA (reference sequence). CDR3 size: 12 residues. V was cut by 4 bases and J by 5 bases, with 11 bases left in between.

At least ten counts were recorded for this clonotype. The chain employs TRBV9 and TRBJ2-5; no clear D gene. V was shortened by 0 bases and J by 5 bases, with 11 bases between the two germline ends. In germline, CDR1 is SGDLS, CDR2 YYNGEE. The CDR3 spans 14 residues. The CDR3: CASSVGGLWETQYF. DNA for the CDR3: TGTGCCAGCAGCGTAGGTGGCCTCTGGGAGACCCAGTACTTC.